A single sample is the source of the 20 T cell receptor beta chains below, sequenced in a study of early stage breast cancer tumors. The method was immunoSEQ multiplex PCR; TCRdb's version includes in-frame clones alone and lacks a portion of them. The table lists about 51,000 clones, 78% of them singletons. Sequenced material: blood. These receptors originate from a person in their 40s with breast cancer.

The chain employs TRBV19 and TRBJ2-1; 9 nucleotides align to TRBD2. The germline gives CDR1 LNHDA, CDR2 SQIVND (reference sequence). CDR3 length: 19 residues. The V segment lost 7 bases and the J segment 9 bases; nucleotides outside the gene matches: 25. The CDR3 spells CASTPPPGREGRGGSEQFF. Written as DNA, the CDR3 is TGTGCCAGTACTCCACCCCCGGGGCGGGAGGGCCGAGGGGGAAGTGAGCAGTTCTTC.

J is TRBJ1-1 and V is TRBV15, with D unclear. CDR1 is LNHNV, CDR2 YYDKDF, per germline (reference sequence). The CDR3 totals 12 residues. V gave up 9 bases and J gave up 4 bases, with 12 bases separating them. The CDR3 protein is CATRKDGTEAFF. As DNA, the CDR3 is TGTGCCACGAGAAAGGACGGCACTGAAGCTTTCTTT.

A single count supports this clone. The chain is built from TRBV18 and TRBJ2-2; 13 bases map to TRBD2. The CDR3 sequence is 16 residues long. V shed 6 bases and J 2 bases; nucleotides not matched to a gene: 3. Germline-derived CDR1 and CDR2 are KGHSH and LQKENI. The CDR3 DNA reads as TGTGCCAGCTCGACTAGCGGGAGGCGAAACACCGGGGAGCTGTTTTTT. This encodes CASSTSGRRNTGELFF.

This chain joins TRBV7-9 and TRBJ2-7, with 9 bases lining up with TRBD2. V shed 5 bases and J 0 bases; nucleotides not matched to a gene: 14. The germline V gene has CDR1 SEHNR and CDR2 FQNEAQ (reference sequence). The CDR3 extends over 18 amino acids. CDR3 amino acids: CASSRGGLAGPSSYEQYF. CDR3 sequence (DNA): TGTGCCAGCAGCCGAGGGGGTCTAGCGGGACCCAGCTCCTACGAGCAGTACTTC. The variable domain in full, with the rest retrieved from reference TRBV7-9 and TRBJ2-7, is DTGVSQNPRHKITKRGQNVTFRCDPISEHNRLYWYRQTLGQGPEFLTYFQNEAQLEKSRLLSDRFSAERPKGSFSTLEIQRTEQGDSAMYLCASSRGGLAGPSSYEQYFGPGTRLTVT.

The genes are TRBV7-9 and TRBJ2-7; 8 bases are shared with TRBD1. The V segment lost 5 bases and the J segment 2 bases; nucleotides outside the gene matches: 5. The CDR3 length is 14 residues. Per the germline V gene, CDR1 is SEHNR and CDR2 is FQNEAQ (reference sequence). Here the CDR3 DNA reads TGTGCCAGCAGCCACGGACAGGGTCCCTACGAGCAGTACTTC. It encodes CASSHGQGPYEQYF.

The rearrangement links TRBV6-5 to TRBJ2-7; D unresolved. This CDR3 has 14 amino acids. Per the germline V gene, CDR1 is MNHEY and CDR2 is SVGAGI. Trimming took off 6 bases at V and 0 bases at J, with 12 bases between the two ends. The CDR3 DNA reads as TGTGCCAGCAGCAGAGGACGGACCTCCTACGAGCAGTACTTC. Its translation: CASSRGRTSYEQYF.

The V call is TRBV4-2, the J call TRBJ2-7, with a weak D call TRBD2 (5 bases). This CDR3 is built from 14 residues. Germline CDR1 is LGHNA and CDR2 is YNFKEQ. Trimming left V 4 bases short and J 2 bases short, with 12 bases between. Written as DNA, the CDR3 is TGTGCCAGCAGCCGGACCCTCGGGACCTACGAGCAGTACTTC. Translated: CASSRTLGTYEQYF.

This rearrangement joins TRBV7-9 to TRBJ2-1; D not resolved. Between the trimmed V and J ends, which lost 5 bases and 0 bases, there was a span of 11 bases. CDR3 size: 15 residues. Germline V gene lookup returns CDR1 SEHNR and CDR2 FQNEAQ (reference sequence). CDR3 region: CASSRSSTSYNEQFF. Here the CDR3 DNA reads TGTGCCAGCAGCCGAAGCTCTACCTCCTACAATGAGCAGTTCTTC.

The V call is TRBV11-3, the J call TRBJ2-3; possibly TRBD1 or TRBD2 for D (5 bases each). CDR3 length: 15 residues. Germline CDR1 reads SGHNT; CDR2 reads YENEEA. V shed 5 bases and J shed 3 bases, with 15 bases lying between them. In DNA, the CDR3 is TGTGCCAGCAGCCGACTGGGACCTGGGACAGATACGCAGTATTTT. Translated: CASSRLGPGTDTQYF.

The chain uses TRBV6-5 and TRBJ2-7, with D tentatively TRBD2 (6 bases). The CDR3 has 15 amino acids. In germline, CDR1 is MNHEY, CDR2 SVGAGI. V lost 4 bases and J 2 bases, leaving 15 bases between the germline ends. Here the CDR3 reads CASSSSGLTAYEQYF. CDR3 coding DNA: TGTGCCAGCAGTTCGTCGGGACTCACTGCCTACGAGCAGTACTTC.

The V call is TRBV30, the J call TRBJ2-7; tentative D call: TRBD1 (7 bases). This CDR3 is 12 amino acids long. Between the trimmed V and J ends, which lost 6 bases and 3 bases, there was a span of 12 bases. CDR1 GTSNPN and CDR2 SVGIG come from the germline V gene (reference sequence). The CDR3 DNA sequence: TGTGCCTGCGCGCAGGGGGGCTACGAGCAGTACTTC. Translation: CACAQGGYEQYF.

V is TRBV2 and J is TRBJ2-3, with 7 bases identical to TRBD2. The CDR3 is made up of 15 amino acids. Germline V lookup: CDR1 SNHLY, CDR2 FYNNEI. J lost 1 base, V lost 5 bases, and 6 bases had no gene match. The CDR3 sequence is CASSPNGLGTDTQYF. In DNA form, the CDR3 reads TGTGCCAGCAGTCCAAACGGACTAGGCACAGATACGCAGTATTTT.

This clone was detected a few times. This chain links TRBV18 with TRBJ1-1; D is ambiguous. Trimming removed 2 bases at V and 2 bases at J, with 6 bases between. Germline V gene sequence: CDR1 KGHSH, CDR2 LQKENI. The CDR3 runs to 13 residues. DNA of the CDR3: TGTGCCAGCTCACCAAACAGCAACACTGAAGCTTTCTTT. Protein: CASSPNSNTEAFF.

This clone turned up a few times. This chain uses TRBV6-1 with TRBJ2-3; 14 nucleotides match TRBD2. CDR3 size: 15 residues. The V and J ends lost 4 bases and 4 bases, in that order; junction bases with no gene match: 1. CDR1 is MNHNS and CDR2 is SASEGT in the germline V gene. The CDR3 reads CASSGLAGGPDTQYF. For the CDR3, the DNA is TGTGCCAGCAGTGGACTAGCGGGAGGGCCAGATACGCAGTATTTT.

The CDR3 here is CASSAGLADEQYF. The DNA of the CDR3 is TGCGCCAGCAGCGCAGGACTAGCGGACGAGCAGTACTTC. The chain joins TRBV4-1 to TRBJ2-7, with 10 bases fitting TRBD2. In germline, CDR1 is MGHRA, CDR2 YSYEKL. The CDR3 extends over 13 amino acids. Trimming at V came to 5 bases and at J to 5 bases, leaving 3 bases not matched to a gene.

The chain has TRBV30 and TRBJ2-4; maybe TRBD2 (6 bases). Germline V gene data show CDR1 as GTSNPN and CDR2 as SVGIG (reference sequence). The CDR3 is 14 amino acids. Trimming cost V 3 bases and J 4 bases, with 13 bases left between them. DNA of the CDR3: TGTGCCTGGAGGCCCACTAGCTCAAAAAACATTCAGTACTTC. This gives the protein CAWRPTSSKNIQYF.

The chain joins TRBV18 to TRBJ1-2; D is perhaps TRBD1 (5 bases). Trimming took 3 bases from V and 5 from J, leaving 13 bases between them. This CDR3 spans 14 amino acids. The germline V gene encodes CDR1 KGHSH and CDR2 LQKENI. In DNA, the CDR3 is TGTGCCAGCTCACCGGACAATATGATATATGGCTACACCTTC. Translated: CASSPDNMIYGYTF.

The J gene is TRBJ2-4, the V gene TRBV6-1; the D gene is possibly TRBD2 (7 bases). The V end lost 2 bases, the J end lost 9 bases, and 11 bases lay between the germline ends. Looked up from germline, CDR1 is MNHNS and CDR2 is SASEGT. The CDR3 is made up of 13 amino acids. CDR3 in amino acids: CASSERGAGIQYF. As DNA, the CDR3 is TGTGCCAGCAGTGAACGGGGGGCGGGCATTCAGTACTTC.

This clone was counted only a few times. The genes are TRBV15 and TRBJ2-7; 7 bases match TRBD1. Germline loops: CDR1 LNHNV, CDR2 YYDKDF (reference sequence). The CDR3 is 15 residues long. Germline trimming cut 0 bases from V and 2 bases from J; bases unmatched to any gene: 4. The CDR3 is CATSRDHGTAYEQYF. DNA for the CDR3: TGTGCCACCAGCAGAGATCACGGGACAGCCTACGAGCAGTACTTC.

The chain links TRBV30 to TRBJ2-7; TRBD2 aligns across 12 bases. This CDR3 contains 13 residues. V lost 4 bases, J lost 3 bases, and 1 base stayed unmatched. Germline V CDR1 and CDR2: GTSNPN, SVGIG (reference sequence). CDR3 in DNA: TGTGCCTGGAAGACTAGCGGGAGCTACGAGCAGTACTTC. It yields the protein CAWKTSGSYEQYF.